These T cell receptor beta chains were read from a single sample in a study of blood T cell repertoires in COVID-19. Method: immunoSEQ multiplex PCR; TCRdb's copy keeps in-frame clones and lacks some. This sample has approximately 70,000 clones, with 81% found just once. Input material: peripheral blood. These receptors came from a woman in her 70s with acute or convalescent COVID-19. The CDR3 runs from the conserved cysteine through the conserved F or W. D genes are given only for firm matches. For some rows the clone size is stated as once, few or many, or as a class when expanded; others skip it.

TRBJ1-2 TRBV3-1/TRBV3-2 . TRBD1 CASSQSGTGGADGYTF TGTGCCAGCAGCCAATCCGGGACAGGGGGCGCGGACGGCTACACCTTC
TRBJ2-3 TRBV9 . . CASSVAGVSTDTQYF TGTGCCAGCAGCGTAGCGGGGGTTAGCACAGATACGCAGTATTTT
TRBJ1-2 TRBV19 . TRBD1 CASSPQGQGDGYGYTF TGTGCCAGTAGCCCCCAAGGACAGGGGGACGGCTATGGCTACACCTTC
TRBJ2-1 TRBV10-3 . TRBD1 CAIRQDRGRYNEQFF TGTGCCATCAGGCAGGACAGGGGGCGTTATAATGAGCAGTTCTTC
TRBJ1-2 TRBV30 . . CAWSAPVGLHGYTF TGTGCCTGGAGTGCCCCGGTGGGACTACATGGCTACACCTTC
TRBJ2-7 TRBV28 . . CASNRAGYSYEQYF TGTGCCAGCAACAGGGCCGGGTACTCCTACGAGCAGTACTTC
TRBJ1-4 TRBV7-9 . . CASSPGIEKLFF TGTGCCAGCAGCCCAGGGATTGAAAAACTGTTTTTT
TRBJ2-5 TRBV6-2/TRBV6-3 . . CASSYELGRADQETQYF TGTGCCAGCAGTTACGAGCTTGGGCGGGCGGACCAAGAGACCCAGTACTTC
TRBJ1-2 TRBV15 few . CATRWGDGYTF TGTGCCACCCGGTGGGGAGATGGCTACACCTTC
TRBJ2-2 TRBV12-3/TRBV12-4 . . CATMWTVSGELFF TGTGCCACCATGTGGACAGTTTCCGGGGAGCTGTTTTTT
TRBJ1-5 TRBV6-5 few TRBD1 CASKDRDNQPQHF TGTGCCAGTAAGGACAGGGACAATCAGCCCCAGCATTTT
TRBJ2-2 TRBV18 . TRBD1 CASSPRQGADTGELFF TGTGCCAGCTCACCAAGGCAGGGGGCCGACACCGGGGAGCTGTTTTTT
TRBJ1-6 TRBV11-2 . TRBD1 CASSYGGQGNSPLHF TGTGCCAGCAGCTACGGGGGACAGGGGAATTCACCCCTCCACTTT
TRBJ2-3 TRBV5-1 . . CASSLRRGDTDTQYF TGCGCCAGCAGCTTGAGGCGGGGAGACACAGATACGCAGTATTTT
TRBJ2-1 TRBV30 . TRBD1 CAWSRDRGSSFEQFF TGTGCCTGGAGTAGGGACAGGGGAAGTTCGTTTGAGCAGTTCTTC
TRBJ2-3 TRBV19 . . CATKEPSPLNTDTQYF TGTGCCACCAAGGAACCTAGCCCCCTTAACACAGATACGCAGTATTTT
TRBJ1-3 TRBV3-1/TRBV3-2 . . CASSPRTGNTIYF TGTGCCAGCAGCCCTAGGACTGGAAACACCATATATTTT
TRBJ2-1 TRBV7-2 . . CASSSEGGRSNEQFF TGTGCCAGCAGCTCTGAGGGGGGGCGTAGCAATGAGCAGTTCTTC
TRBJ2-7 TRBV19 . TRBD1 CASSVTGDPYEQYF TGTGCCAGTAGTGTGACAGGGGATCCCTACGAGCAGTACTTC
TRBJ2-5 TRBV7-8 . TRBD1 CASSWLTGTGETQYF TGTGCCAGCAGCTGGCTGACAGGGACCGGGGAGACCCAGTACTTC
TRBJ1-2 TRBV5-1 . TRBD1 CASSVDRGRIYGYTF TGCGCCAGCAGCGTGGACAGGGGGCGAATCTATGGCTACACCTTC
TRBJ1-1 TRBV11-2 few TRBD1 CASSSRTGSHTEAFF TGTGCCAGCAGCTCGAGGACAGGGTCTCACACTGAAGCTTTCTTT
TRBJ1-5 TRBV14 . . CASSQRLKRESNQPQHF TGTGCCAGCAGCCAGCGACTAAAAAGGGAAAGCAATCAGCCCCAGCATTTT
TRBJ1-5 TRBV4-2 once . CASSRGESSNQPQHF TGTGCCAGCAGCCGCGGAGAGTCGAGCAATCAGCCCCAGCATTTT
TRBJ2-7 TRBV4-3 . TRBD1 CASSQETGNYEQYF TGCGCCAGCAGCCAAGAGACAGGGAATTACGAGCAGTACTTC
TRBJ2-3 TRBV10-3 . TRBD1 CAISDRDRDTDTQYF TGTGCCATCAGTGACCGGGACAGGGATACAGATACGCAGTATTTT
TRBJ1-2 TRBV27 . TRBD1 CASSLGAPGQGYGYTF TGTGCCAGCAGTTTAGGAGCCCCTGGACAGGGATATGGCTACACCTTC
TRBJ2-1 TRBV29-1 few TRBD2 CSVGSGLAGIEQFF TGCAGCGTCGGATCGGGACTAGCGGGTATTGAGCAGTTCTTC
TRBJ1-2 TRBV6-5 . . CATGEAKGYTF TGTGCCACCGGGGAGGCGAAAGGCTACACCTTC
TRBJ1-1 TRBV10-3 . . CAISQAPVNTEAFF TGTGCCATCAGCCAGGCCCCGGTTAACACTGAAGCTTTCTTT
TRBJ2-7 TRBV6-6 . . CASSPNQGGAYEQYF TGTGCCAGCAGCCCAAATCAGGGGGGCGCGTACGAGCAGTACTTC
TRBJ1-4 TRBV9 . . CASSAAQLTNEKLFF TGTGCCAGCAGCGCGGCACAGCTAACTAATGAAAAACTGTTTTTT
TRBJ1-3 TRBV30 . . CALRGGTSGNTIYF TGTGCTTTAAGGGGAGGGACCTCTGGAAACACCATATATTTT
TRBJ1-1 TRBV18 few TRBD1 CASSGLPDRGSTEAFF TGTGCCAGCTCAGGTCTCCCGGACAGGGGATCCACTGAAGCTTTCTTT
TRBJ2-5 TRBV6-5 . . CASSPPPGTQYF TGTGCCAGCAGTCCCCCCCCCGGGACCCAGTACTTC
TRBJ2-7 TRBV20-1 . TRBD2 CSASPLAGYEQYF TGCAGTGCTAGTCCCCTAGCGGGCTACGAGCAGTACTTC
TRBJ2-1 TRBV27 . TRBD2 CASSSGTRGNEQFF TGTGCCAGCAGTTCTGGGACTAGGGGCAATGAGCAGTTCTTC
TRBJ1-2 TRBV5-4 . TRBD1 CASSTGTGGVNYGYTF TGTGCCAGCAGCACGGGGACAGGGGGCGTTAACTATGGCTACACCTTC
TRBJ1-3 TRBV9 . . CASQGGQNGGPGNTIYF TGTGCCAGCCAGGGTGGACAAAATGGAGGGCCTGGAAACACCATATATTTT
TRBJ1-1 TRBV5-4 . TRBD1 CASSFGGLQGSEAFF TGTGCCAGCAGCTTTGGTGGACTACAGGGGTCTGAAGCTTTCTTT
TRBJ2-1 TRBV3-1/TRBV3-2 . . CASSKLASNEQFF TGTGCCAGCAGCAAACTCGCTAGCAATGAGCAGTTCTTC